This entry concerns a single T cell receptor beta chain. Germline CDR1 WNHNN, CDR2 SYGVQD (reference sequence). This CDR3 is built from 15 residues. With V trimmed by 2 bases and J by 1 base, 3 bases remained unmatched. Assay: immunoSEQ multiplex PCR; the TCRdb copy retains only in-frame clones and omits some. This table has 230,000 or so clones, roughly 81% appearing once. Seattle-derived patients entered the study during active infection and were followed longitudinally. This specimen comes from a study of blood T cell repertoires in COVID-19. The V gene is TRBV10-1, the J gene TRBJ1-1, with 8 nucleotides matching TRBD1. The TCR comes from a woman at least 80 years old with COVID-19, enrolled during active disease. The sample consisted of peripheral blood. The CDR3 sequence: CASSEGTGWNTEAFF. CDR3 nucleotide sequence: TGCGCCAGCAGTGAGGGGACAGGCTGGAACACTGAAGCTTTCTTT.